This is a list of T cell receptor beta chains from one sample in a study of shared clonotypes between healthy human individuals. Data came from immunoSEQ multiplex PCR; TCRdb stores just in-frame clones and leaves some out. Of roughly 500,000 clones listed, 90% to 97% were seen once; the top ten hold under 0.06%. Specimen: naive CD4+ T cells sorted from blood. These TCRs come from a woman between 25 and 40 years old in good health. The CDR3 runs from the conserved cysteine through the conserved F or W. The D gene is left open where the match is weak. Clone size is not always given. Where it is, it says once, few, many or a class for expanded clones.

j_gene	d_gene	abundance	v_gene	CDR3aa	CDR3nt
TRBJ2-5	.	.	TRBV19	CASSIPGRGETQYF	TGTGCCAGTAGTATCCCAGGGAGAGGAGAGACCCAGTACTTC
TRBJ1-5	TRBD1	.	TRBV5-1	CASREGTGEDNQPQHF	TGCGCCAGCAGGGAGGGGACAGGGGAGGACAATCAGCCCCAGCATTTT
TRBJ1-5	.	.	TRBV10-3	CATRRQYSNQPQHF	TGTGCCACCCGGAGACAGTATAGCAATCAGCCCCAGCATTTT
TRBJ2-7	TRBD2	.	TRBV19	CASSIDISGTLNEQYF	TGTGCCAGTAGTATAGACATCAGCGGGACTTTGAACGAGCAGTACTTC
TRBJ1-4	.	.	TRBV5-1	CASSTSRGAGEKLFF	TGCGCCAGCAGCACCTCCCGGGGGGCCGGAGAAAAACTGTTTTTT
TRBJ1-4	.	.	TRBV5-1	CASSLGAGNNEKLFF	TGCGCCAGCAGCTTGGGAGCAGGGAATAATGAAAAACTGTTTTTT
TRBJ2-7	TRBD2	.	TRBV28	CASSFNLAGPSYEQYF	TGTGCCAGCAGCTTCAACCTAGCGGGGCCTTCCTACGAGCAGTACTTC
TRBJ1-3	.	.	TRBV18	CASSQTNGPSSGNTIYF	TGTGCCAGCTCACAGACCAACGGACCGTCCTCTGGAAACACCATATATTTT
TRBJ2-7	.	.	TRBV5-1	CASSFDRTYEQYF	TGCGCCAGCAGCTTCGACAGAACCTACGAGCAGTACTTC
TRBJ1-2	.	.	TRBV18	CASSPFGPNYGYTF	TGTGCCAGCTCACCATTTGGGCCAAACTATGGCTACACCTTC
TRBJ2-3	.	.	TRBV5-4	CASTESSGTQYF	TGTGCCAGCACCGAGAGTTCGGGTACGCAGTATTTT
TRBJ2-2	TRBD1	.	TRBV7-9	CASSLPGGAVGELFF	TGTGCCAGCAGCTTACCAGGGGGCGCAGTCGGGGAGCTGTTTTTT
TRBJ2-7	.	.	TRBV27	CASSLSRGLSYEQYF	TGTGCCAGCAGTTTATCCCGGGGTCTCTCCTACGAGCAGTACTTC
TRBJ2-7	.	.	TRBV28	CASIGHPNYGQYF	TGTGCCAGCATAGGGCACCCAAACTACGGGCAGTACTTC
TRBJ1-4	.	.	TRBV29-1	CSVDGGANEKLFF	TGCAGCGTTGATGGGGGGGCTAATGAAAAACTGTTTTTT
TRBJ2-3	.	.	TRBV5-1	CASSFGTPITDTQYF	TGCGCCAGCAGCTTCGGGACACCCATCACAGATACGCAGTATTTT
TRBJ2-1	TRBD2	.	TRBV5-4	CASSLSGRAGNEQFF	TGTGCCAGCAGCCTTAGCGGGAGGGCCGGTAATGAGCAGTTCTTC
TRBJ2-1	TRBD2	once	TRBV10-1	CASSKGLAGVEQFF	TGCGCCAGCAGTAAGGGACTAGCGGGAGTGGAGCAGTTCTTC
TRBJ2-1	.	.	TRBV5-1	CASSLHHNEQFF	TGCGCCAGCAGCTTGCACCACAATGAGCAGTTCTTC
TRBJ1-4	TRBD1	.	TRBV6-6	CASTIRGRGEKLFF	TGTGCCAGCACTATAAGGGGGCGCGGTGAAAAACTGTTTTTT
TRBJ2-7	.	.	TRBV7-2	CASSLVGGPYEQYF	TGTGCCAGCAGCTTAGTCGGCGGACCCTACGAGCAGTACTTC
TRBJ1-5	.	.	TRBV6-1	CASSHNQPQHF	TGTGCCAGCAGCCACAATCAGCCCCAGCATTTT
TRBJ1-1	.	.	TRBV18	CASSPLVGVGTEAFF	TGTGCCAGCTCACCCCTTGTCGGAGTCGGTACTGAAGCTTTCTTT
TRBJ2-2	TRBD2	.	TRBV7-2	CAYFSGLAGGGTGELFF	TGTGCCTACTTCTCGGGACTAGCGGGCGGCGGGACCGGGGAGCTGTTTTTT
TRBJ1-3	TRBD1	.	TRBV28	CASSRDRGSGNTIYF	TGTGCCAGCAGTAGGGACAGGGGCAGCGGAAACACCATATATTTT
TRBJ2-2	.	.	TRBV11-2	CASSLPGHHTGELFF	TGTGCCAGCAGCTTGCCGGGACACCACACCGGGGAGCTGTTTTTT
TRBJ2-7	.	.	TRBV27	CASGRALPYEQYF	TGTGCCAGCGGGCGGGCATTACCCTACGAGCAGTACTTC
TRBJ1-4	.	once	TRBV28	CASSLPVYEKLFF	TGTGCCAGCAGTTTGCCGGTCTATGAAAAACTGTTTTTT
TRBJ2-1	.	.	TRBV29-1	CSVSSEGNNEQFF	TGCAGCGTTTCGTCGGAGGGAAACAATGAGCAGTTCTTC